The clone carrying this T cell receptor beta chain was found a few times. Germline CDR1 is MNHEY and CDR2 is SMNVEV (reference sequence). Trimming removed 0 bases at V and 2 bases at J, with 6 bases between. The CDR3 is 14 residues long. TCRdb processed the 5' RACE reads anew with MiXCR; each CDR3 protein has one entry. This table has tens of thousands of distinct CDR3 sequences, roughly 17% appearing once. These data belong to a study of early T cells in non-severe SARS-CoV-2 infection. V usage is TRBV27 and J usage is TRBJ2-3; no clear D gene. The sample consisted of whole blood, taken at baseline. The receptor's source is an adult who was a healthcare worker with PCR-confirmed SARS-CoV-2 infection or an uninfected control (not recorded which). CDR3 coding DNA: TGTGCCAGCAGTTTATCAGCCCTCACAGATACGCAGTATTTT. Amino acid sequence: CASSLSALTDTQYF.